The 11 T cell receptor beta chains reported below all come from one sample, sequenced in a study of OX40 agonist ivuxolimab in advanced cancers. Using immunoSEQ multiplex PCR, the repertoire was profiled, and TCRdb retains in-frame clones only, with some absent. The repertoire consists of tens of thousands of clones, with 94% occurring once and the leading ten covering 9.6%. The sequencing here drew on CD4+ or CD8+ T cells sorted from blood, taken in a trial of the OX40 agonist ivuxolimab. These receptors all stem from an adult with an advanced solid tumor such as melanoma, head and neck, liver or kidney cancer.

The gene calls are TRBV7-9 and TRBJ1-3; D gene unclear. The CDR3 runs 15 residues. V was clipped by 1 base and J by 3 bases, with 10 bases between them. From germline, CDR1 is SEHNR and CDR2 FQNEAQ (reference sequence). The CDR3: CASSLGGLGGNTIYF. CDR3 bases: TGTGCCAGCAGCTTAGGGGGTCTCGGTGGAAACACCATATATTTT.

This clone was counted only a few times. The V and J genes are TRBV28 and TRBJ1-1; 8 nucleotides match TRBD1. CDR1 and CDR2 (germline): MDHEN, SYDVKM. V trimming: 6 bases; J trimming: 4 bases; junction bases outside the gene matches: 7. The CDR3 consists of 14 residues. CDR3 sequence: CASRERGQGTEAFF. CDR3 bases: TGTGCCAGCAGAGAACGAGGACAGGGCACTGAAGCTTTCTTT.

The chain carries TRBV28 and TRBJ2-1, with D perhaps TRBD1 or TRBD2 (5 bases each). There are 12 residues in the CDR3. V was clipped by 2 bases and J by 10 bases, with 9 bases between them. Germline V gene sequence: CDR1 MDHEN, CDR2 SYDVKM. This CDR3 reads CASSLDGDEQFF. DNA of the CDR3: TGTGCCAGCAGTTTAGACGGGGACGAGCAGTTCTTC.

V and J are TRBV7-8 and TRBJ2-1; no definite D call. V lost 5 bases and J lost 5, with 7 bases in between. There are 12 residues in the CDR3. In germline, CDR1 is SGHVS, CDR2 FQNEAQ. The CDR3 sequence is CASSPADNEQFF. The DNA of the CDR3 is TGTGCCAGCAGCCCTGCGGACAATGAGCAGTTCTTC.

The chain uses TRBV5-6 and TRBJ1-5; D is unclear. The CDR3 covers 12 residues. Trimming pared 5 bases from V and 6 bases from J, leaving 9 bases between. The germline CDR1 and CDR2 sequences are SGHDT and YYEEEE. The CDR3 coding sequence is TGTGCCAGCAGTCTCGGGAGTCAGCCCCAGCATTTT. It yields the protein CASSLGSQPQHF.

The chain is built from TRBV9 and TRBJ2-5; 9 bases are a match to TRBD2. CDR1 SGDLS and CDR2 YYNGEE come from the germline V gene. The V segment lost 0 bases and the J segment 2 bases; nucleotides outside the gene matches: 8. The length of the CDR3 is 17 residues. The CDR3 spells CASSVEDSGGLQETQYF. DNA for the CDR3: TGTGCCAGCAGCGTAGAGGATAGCGGGGGATTACAAGAGACCCAGTACTTC.

The chain joins TRBV5-8 to TRBJ2-1, with TRBD2 identical over 8 bases. Germline V gene sequence: CDR1 SGHTS, CDR2 YDEGEE. There are 14 residues in the CDR3. The V and J ends lost 4 bases and 14 bases, in that order; junction bases with no gene match: 14. CDR3 coding DNA: TGTGCCAGCAGCCTTCGGGGGGGAACCTTTTTTGAGTTCTTC. It codes for CASSLRGGTFFEFF.

This chain links TRBV4-1 with TRBJ1-2; no clear D. This CDR3 contains 14 residues. Germline-derived CDR1 and CDR2 are MGHRA and YSYEKL. V was cut by 0 bases and J by 8 bases, with 13 bases left in between. CDR3 in DNA: TGCGCCAGCAGCCAAGAGGTAGCCGCGCGAGGCTACACCTTC. This codes for CASSQEVAARGYTF.

This chain uses TRBV9 with TRBJ1-1; possible D gene TRBD1, 6 bases. This CDR3 contains 16 residues. V shed 3 bases and J shed 1 base, with 16 bases lying between them. CDR1 is SGDLS, CDR2 YYNGEE, per germline. CDR3 protein: CASSEGGPQGNTEAFF. In nucleotides, the CDR3 is TGTGCCAGCAGCGAGGGGGGACCCCAGGGGAACACTGAAGCTTTCTTT. Using reference TRBV9 and TRBJ1-1 for the parts outside the CDR3, the full variable domain is DSGVTQTPKHLITATGQRVTLRCSPRSGDLSVYWYQQSLDQGLQFLIQYYNGEERAKGNILERFSAQQFPDLHSELNLSSLELGDSALYFCASSEGGPQGNTEAFFGQGTRLTVV.

The CDR3 reads CASTPSHNPYNEQFF. The CDR3 DNA reads as TGTGCCAGCACCCCCTCGCATAACCCCTACAATGAGCAGTTCTTC. V is TRBV6-5 and J is TRBJ2-1; D not certain. V lost 7 bases and J 2 bases, leaving 15 bases between the germline ends. CDR1 is MNHEY, CDR2 SVGAGI, per germline. This CDR3 spans 15 amino acids.

The CDR3 region has the DNA TGTGCCAGCAGTGCAACCTTTTCCCTGGGGATCTCTGGGGCCAACGTCCTGACTTTC. It encodes CASSATFSLGISGANVLTF. The chain employs TRBV27 and TRBJ2-6; D unclear. The CDR3 is made up of 19 amino acids. The germline V and J ends were trimmed by 5 bases and 0 bases, with 20 bases remaining between them. Germline V CDR1 and CDR2: MNHEY, SMNVEV (reference sequence).